These 22 T cell receptor beta chains came from one sample sequenced in a study of T cells after yellow fever vaccination (dated by TCRdb to about 2019). In the paper's terms, the treatment or condition label means: live attenuated yellow fever vaccine strain. To prepare the library, 5' RACE was applied. The reads were generated on an Illumina HiSeq 2500. Using fastp trimming at Q25 and MiXCR clonotype assembly, TCRdb reanalyzed the public sequencing data and kept in-frame beta chains. All rows with the same CDR3 protein become a single entry with the most common DNA and genes. For this sample the table gives approximately 300,000 distinct CDR3 sequences, of which 8.7% were detected only once. More than 15% of the sample is taken by the ten largest. The sequencing here drew on PBMCs, taken on the day of the first yellow fever vaccination. These receptors all come from a man aged 18 to 29 who received the YFV17D yellow fever vaccine.

This clonotype was observed many times. The chain couples TRBV7-2 to TRBJ1-6; no definite D call. The germline V and J ends were trimmed by 1 base and 9 bases, with 7 bases remaining between them. CDR3 length: 13 residues. Germline CDR1 SGHTA, CDR2 FQGNSA. The CDR3 DNA reads as TGTGCCAGCAGCTTAGTGGGGAGTTCACCCCTCCACTTT. Translating it yields CASSLVGSSPLHF.

The genes are TRBV20-1 and TRBJ2-2; TRBD1 or TRBD2 may be the D gene (5 bases each). Trimming removed 6 bases at V and 1 base at J, with 9 bases between. The germline V gene encodes CDR1 DFQATT and CDR2 SNEGSKA (reference sequence). The CDR3 has 13 residues. This CDR3 reads CSALGRNTGELFF. DNA for the CDR3: TGCAGTGCCTTGGGACGGAACACCGGGGAGCTGTTTTTT.

There are many counts of this clonotype. The chain links TRBV3-1 to TRBJ2-3, with 7 bases identical to TRBD2. The germline CDR1 and CDR2 sequences are LGHDT and YNNKEL (reference sequence). The CDR3 runs to 11 residues. Germline trimming cut 5 bases from V and 9 bases from J; bases unmatched to any gene: 2. The CDR3 sequence is CASSGGGTQYF. As DNA, the CDR3 is TGTGCCAGCAGCGGCGGGGGAACGCAGTATTTT.

The rearrangement uses TRBV9 and TRBJ2-3; D perhaps matches TRBD2 (6 bases). Trimming pared 0 bases from V and 2 bases from J, leaving 13 bases between. The length of the CDR3 is 16 residues. Germline V lookup: CDR1 SGDLS, CDR2 YYNGEE. The CDR3 nucleotides are TGTGCCAGCAGCGTAGCGGCGGGGCCCTTCACAGATACGCAGTATTTT. Amino acid sequence: CASSVAAGPFTDTQYF.

A note on this clonotype: A read error is possible here, since a much larger clone lies one base away. This rearrangement joins TRBV18 to TRBJ1-1, with D possibly matching TRBD1 (5 bases). Germline lookup yields CDR1 KGHSH and CDR2 LQKENI. The CDR3 has 16 residues. CDR3 protein: CANSPQRGGRNTEAFF. The CDR3 nucleotides are TGTGCCAACTCACCACAAAGGGGCGGACGGAACACTGAAGCTTTCTTT.

The sample holds many counts of this clonotype. The V and J genes are TRBV4-1 and TRBJ2-3; possibly TRBD2 for D (6 bases). V was trimmed by 0 bases and J by 6 bases, leaving 19 bases between them. Germline values: CDR1 MGHRA, CDR2 YSYEKL. The CDR3 runs 17 residues. The CDR3 region is CASSQDPPGDASDTQYF. The CDR3 region has the DNA TGCGCCAGCAGCCAAGACCCCCCGGGGGACGCCTCCGATACGCAGTATTTT.

This clonotype showed up just a few times. The rearrangement joins TRBV5-1 to TRBJ1-1; 7 positions match TRBD1. This CDR3 has 15 amino acids. CDR1 is SGHRS and CDR2 is YFSETQ in the germline V gene. V gave up 2 bases and J gave up 1 base; unmatched junction bases: 5. CDR3 protein: CASSLPRTGNTEAFF. CDR3 nucleotide sequence: TGCGCCAGCAGCTTACCAAGGACAGGGAACACTGAAGCTTTCTTT.

Only a few counts were recorded for this clonotype. The chain links TRBV2 to TRBJ2-5; possibly TRBD2 for D (6 bases). The CDR3 length is 12 residues. CDR1 and CDR2 from the germline V gene are SNHLY and FYNNEI. V lost 8 bases, J lost 4 bases, and 11 bases lay in between. In DNA form, the CDR3 reads TGTGCCAGCTGCGGGATCCCAGAGACCCAGTACTTC. Translated, it gives CASCGIPETQYF.

This clonotype was observed a handful of times. The gene calls are TRBV20-1 and TRBJ1-6; TRBD1 is a possible D gene (5 bases). Between the trimmed V and J ends, which lost 5 bases and 6 bases, there was a span of 11 bases. The CDR3 sequence is 13 residues long. Looked up from germline, CDR1 is DFQATT and CDR2 is SNEGSKA (reference sequence). CDR3 sequence: CSAGSGLNSPLHF. The CDR3 DNA follows: TGCAGTGCTGGGTCAGGGCTTAATTCACCCCTCCACTTT.

This clonotype turned up a few times. The V and J genes are TRBV12-3 or TRBV12-4 and TRBJ1-4; D possibly corresponds to TRBD1 (5 bases). Trimming removed 6 bases from V and 0 bases from J, with 8 bases in between. CDR3 length equals 14 residues. This CDR3 reads CASRAGTTNEKLFF. The CDR3 nucleotides read TGTGCCAGCAGGGCAGGGACAACTAATGAAAAACTGTTTTTT.

V gene TRBV12-3 or TRBV12-4 combines with J gene TRBJ1-2, with 8 bases lining up with TRBD1. The CDR3 sequence is 14 residues long. V was pared by 5 bases and J by 5 bases, with 7 bases of the junction left unmatched. The CDR3 DNA reads as TGTGCCAGCAGTCCCAGGACAGGGCAATATGGCTACACCTTC. Amino acid sequence: CASSPRTGQYGYTF.

CDR3 region: CSARDSVLGSSYNEQFF. For the CDR3, the DNA is TGCAGTGCTAGAGATTCGGTCCTCGGCAGCTCCTACAATGAGCAGTTCTTC. The chain employs TRBV20-1 and TRBJ2-1; D is undetermined. Trimming cost V 0 bases and J 0 bases, with 15 bases left between them. This CDR3 has 17 amino acids. The germline V gene has CDR1 DFQATT and CDR2 SNEGSKA (reference sequence).

This clonotype was counted at least ten times. This sequence joins TRBV12-3 or TRBV12-4 and TRBJ2-5, with no clear D. This CDR3 has 14 amino acids. Trimming stripped 3 bases from V and 1 base from J, with 9 bases between. CDR3 amino acids: CASSLIASQETQYF. CDR3 coding DNA: TGTGCCAGCAGTTTGATAGCCAGCCAAGAGACCCAGTACTTC.

This clonotype has just a few counts. CDR3 amino acids: CASSIAISSTDTQYF. CDR3 bases: TGTGCCAGTAGTATCGCGATTTCTAGCACAGATACGCAGTATTTT. The chain joins TRBV19 to TRBJ2-3, with unresolved D. From germline, CDR1 is LNHDA and CDR2 SQIVND (reference sequence). The V end was cut by 3 bases, the J end by 0 bases, with 10 bases between. The CDR3 sequence is 15 residues long.

This clonotype was observed a handful of times. The V and J genes are TRBV4-2 and TRBJ2-2, with a weak D call TRBD2 (6 bases). This CDR3 has 16 amino acids. Germline assignment: CDR1 LGHNA and CDR2 YNFKEQ. Trimming left V 4 bases short and J 6 bases short, with 18 bases between. The DNA of the CDR3 is TGTGCCAGCAGCCTGACCGGAGGGGACCTCTCCGGGGAGCTGTTTTTT. Translation: CASSLTGGDLSGELFF.

This clonotype was counted many times. CDR3 in DNA: TGCGCCAGCAGCCAAAGTGGCGGCAGGGACTCACCCCTCCACTTT. Encoded protein: CASSQSGGRDSPLHF. The V and J genes are TRBV4-3 and TRBJ1-6; maybe TRBD1 (5 bases). Germline V lookup: CDR1 LGHNA, CDR2 YSLEER. This CDR3 has 15 residues. Trimming cost V 2 bases and J 10 bases, with 15 bases left between them.

This rearrangement joins TRBV4-3 to TRBJ1-6; 8 positions match TRBD1. Trimming at V came to 1 base and at J to 2 bases, leaving 4 bases not matched to a gene. The CDR3 extends over 17 amino acids. Germline V lookup: CDR1 LGHNA, CDR2 YSLEER. CDR3 nucleotides: TGCGCCAGCAGCCAAGTAGTCAGGGGGCCCTATAATTCACCCCTCCACTTT. This encodes CASSQVVRGPYNSPLHF.

The count of this clonotype is one. CDR3 sequence: CSAMGGQGALETQYF. CDR3 DNA: TGCAGTGCTATGGGGGGACAGGGGGCTCTAGAGACCCAGTACTTC. The chain couples TRBV20-1 to TRBJ2-5; the match to TRBD1 covers 12 bases. The V segment lost 4 bases and the J segment 4 bases; nucleotides outside the gene matches: 7. Germline V gene lookup returns CDR1 DFQATT and CDR2 SNEGSKA (reference sequence). The CDR3 runs to 15 residues.

This clonotype was counted at least ten times. This chain joins TRBV20-1 and TRBJ2-7; TRBD2 matches at 11 bases. CDR1 and CDR2 (germline): DFQATT, SNEGSKA (reference sequence). There are 14 residues in the CDR3. V was pared by 6 bases and J by 2 bases, with 6 bases of the junction left unmatched. This CDR3 reads CSAPRLAGTYEQYF. In DNA, the CDR3 is TGCAGTGCGCCGAGACTAGCGGGGACCTACGAGCAGTACTTC.

This clonotype was picked up a small number of times. The chain carries TRBV7-2 and TRBJ2-1; 9 nucleotides align to TRBD1. This CDR3 region has 15 residues. Germline V gene data show CDR1 as SGHTA and CDR2 as FQGNSA. V shed 4 bases, J shed 6 bases, and the junction held 7 bases outside the gene matches. This CDR3 is CASSSGQGWSNEQFF. The CDR3 DNA sequence: TGTGCCAGCAGCTCGGGACAGGGATGGAGCAATGAGCAGTTCTTC.

This clonotype was seen more than once but under ten times. The rearrangement joins TRBV6-1 to TRBJ2-1; TRBD2 matches at 10 bases. The J segment lost 9 bases and the V segment lost 2 bases, leaving 7 bases of the junction unmatched. The CDR3 runs to 15 residues. Looked up from germline, CDR1 is MNHNS and CDR2 is SASEGT. This CDR3 is CASSENLAGAGEQFF. The CDR3 DNA reads TGTGCCAGCAGTGAAAACCTAGCGGGGGCCGGTGAGCAGTTCTTC.

This clonotype was counted only a few times. Here the CDR3 DNA reads TGTGCCAGCAGTTTTGGGACTAGCGACACAGATACGCAGTATTTT. This encodes CASSFGTSDTDTQYF. The rearrangement links TRBV28 to TRBJ2-3; 10 bases agree with TRBD2. The CDR3 is 15 amino acids. CDR1 is MDHEN and CDR2 is SYDVKM in the germline V gene. V lost 3 bases, J lost 2 bases, and 2 bases stayed unmatched.